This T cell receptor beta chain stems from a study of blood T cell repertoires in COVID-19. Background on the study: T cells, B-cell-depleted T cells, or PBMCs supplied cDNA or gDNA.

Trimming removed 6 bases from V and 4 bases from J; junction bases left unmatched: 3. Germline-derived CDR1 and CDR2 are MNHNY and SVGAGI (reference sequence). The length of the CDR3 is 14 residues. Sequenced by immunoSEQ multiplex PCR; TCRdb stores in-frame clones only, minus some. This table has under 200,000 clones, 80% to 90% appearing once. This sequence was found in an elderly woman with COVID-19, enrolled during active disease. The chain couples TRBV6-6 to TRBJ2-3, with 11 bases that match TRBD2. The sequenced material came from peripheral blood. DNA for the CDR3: TGTGCCAGCAGACGTAGCGGGGGGGCAGATACGCAGTATTTT. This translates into CASRRSGGADTQYF.